Listed here is a single T cell receptor (beta chain). Its antigen remains unidentified. The CDR3 contains 15 residues. With 5 bases clipped from V and 2 bases from J, the junction kept 6 bases outside the gene matches. The germline V gene has CDR1 MGHRA and CDR2 YSYEKL. The record originates from a study of long-term antiretroviral therapy in people with HIV. About the study: There is a gap of about a decade between the earliest samples and the later 2015 immediate-ART recommendation. Broader study findings: Once patients were on ART, diversity went higher but still fell short of transplant donor controls.

immunoSEQ v3.0 was run at survey level. Produced via immunoSEQ multiplex PCR; TCRdb's table is partial and in-frame only. Here the sample spans 42,000 or so clones, roughly 86% being singletons. Sample: unsorted PBMCs, taken 0.1 years before starting antiretroviral therapy. The receptor comes from a woman aged 45-60 years with HIV. V usage is TRBV4-1 and J usage is TRBJ2-5; 9 bases match TRBD2. The CDR3 DNA is TGCGCCAGCAGCGCACGACTAGCGGAGCAAGAGACCCAGTACTTC. It encodes CASSARLAEQETQYF.